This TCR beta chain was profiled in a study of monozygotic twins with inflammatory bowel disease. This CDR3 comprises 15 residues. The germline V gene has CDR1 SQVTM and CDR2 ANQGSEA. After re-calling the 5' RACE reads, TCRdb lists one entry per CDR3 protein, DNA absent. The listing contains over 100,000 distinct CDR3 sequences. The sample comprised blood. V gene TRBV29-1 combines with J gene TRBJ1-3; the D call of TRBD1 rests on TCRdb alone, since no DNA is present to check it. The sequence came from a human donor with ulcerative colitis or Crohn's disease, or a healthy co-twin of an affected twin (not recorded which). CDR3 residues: CSVAQGAYSGNTIYF.